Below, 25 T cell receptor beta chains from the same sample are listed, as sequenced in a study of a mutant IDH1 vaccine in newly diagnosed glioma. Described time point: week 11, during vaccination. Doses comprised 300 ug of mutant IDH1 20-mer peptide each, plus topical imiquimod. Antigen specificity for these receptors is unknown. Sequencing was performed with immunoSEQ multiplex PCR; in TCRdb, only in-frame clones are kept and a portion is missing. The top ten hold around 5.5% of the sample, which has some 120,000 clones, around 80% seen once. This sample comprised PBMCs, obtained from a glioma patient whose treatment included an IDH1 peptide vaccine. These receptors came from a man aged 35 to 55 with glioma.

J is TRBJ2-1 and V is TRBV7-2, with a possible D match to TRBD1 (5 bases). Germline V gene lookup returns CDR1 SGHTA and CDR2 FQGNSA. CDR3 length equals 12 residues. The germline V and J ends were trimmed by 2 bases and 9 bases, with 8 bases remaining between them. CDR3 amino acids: CASSLRGGEQFF. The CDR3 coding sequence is TGTGCCAGCAGCTTAAGGGGCGGTGAGCAGTTCTTC.

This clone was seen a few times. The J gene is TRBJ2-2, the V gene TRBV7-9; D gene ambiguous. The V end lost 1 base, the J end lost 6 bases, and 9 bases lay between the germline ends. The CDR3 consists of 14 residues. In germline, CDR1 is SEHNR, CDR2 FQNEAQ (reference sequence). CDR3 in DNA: TGTGCCAGCAGCTTAGTGTTCGGGTCCGGGGAGCTGTTTTTT. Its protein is CASSLVFGSGELFF. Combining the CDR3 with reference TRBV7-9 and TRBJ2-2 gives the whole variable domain DTGVSQNPRHKITKRGQNVTFRCDPISEHNRLYWYRQTLGQGPEFLTYFQNEAQLEKSRLLSDRFSAERPKGSFSTLEIQRTEQGDSAMYLCASSLVFGSGELFFGEGSRLTVL.

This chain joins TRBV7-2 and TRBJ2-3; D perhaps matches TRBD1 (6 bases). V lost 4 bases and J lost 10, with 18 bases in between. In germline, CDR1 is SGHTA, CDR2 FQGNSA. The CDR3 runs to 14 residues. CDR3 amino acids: CASSSGPGKGAQYF. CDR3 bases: TGTGCCAGCAGCTCGGGGCCCGGGAAGGGGGCGCAGTATTTT.

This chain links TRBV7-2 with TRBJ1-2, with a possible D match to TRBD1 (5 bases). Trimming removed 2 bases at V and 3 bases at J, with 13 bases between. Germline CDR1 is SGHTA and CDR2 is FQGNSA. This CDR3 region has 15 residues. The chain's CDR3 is CASSLKGGEYYGYTF. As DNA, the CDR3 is TGTGCCAGCAGCTTAAAAGGAGGGGAGTACTATGGCTACACCTTC.

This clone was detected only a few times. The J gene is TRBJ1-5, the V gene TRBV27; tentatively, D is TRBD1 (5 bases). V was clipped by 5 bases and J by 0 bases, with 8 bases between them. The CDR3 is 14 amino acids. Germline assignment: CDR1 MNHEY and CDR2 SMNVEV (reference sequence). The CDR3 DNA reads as TGTGCCAGCAGTCCTCAGGGTAGCAATCAGCCCCAGCATTTT. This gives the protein CASSPQGSNQPQHF.

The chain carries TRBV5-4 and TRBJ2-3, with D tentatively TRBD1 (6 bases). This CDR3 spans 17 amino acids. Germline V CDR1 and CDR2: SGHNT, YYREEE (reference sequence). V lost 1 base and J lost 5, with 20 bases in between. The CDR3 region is CASSLSRARGIIDTQYF. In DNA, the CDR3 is TGTGCCAGCAGCTTGTCACGGGCTAGGGGGATTATAGATACGCAGTATTTT.

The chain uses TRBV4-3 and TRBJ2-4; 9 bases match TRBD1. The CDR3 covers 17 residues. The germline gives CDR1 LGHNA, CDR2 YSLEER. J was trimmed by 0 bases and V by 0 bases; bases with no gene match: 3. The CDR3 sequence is CASSQDRTGVAKNIQYF. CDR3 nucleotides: TGCGCCAGCAGCCAAGATCGGACAGGGGTAGCCAAAAACATTCAGTACTTC.

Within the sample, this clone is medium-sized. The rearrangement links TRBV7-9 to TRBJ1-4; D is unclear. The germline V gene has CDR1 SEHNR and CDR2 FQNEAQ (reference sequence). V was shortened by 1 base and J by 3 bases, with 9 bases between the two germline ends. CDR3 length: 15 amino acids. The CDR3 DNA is TGTGCCAGCAGCTTAGGAGGAATGCCTAATGAAAAACTGTTTTTT. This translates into CASSLGGMPNEKLFF.

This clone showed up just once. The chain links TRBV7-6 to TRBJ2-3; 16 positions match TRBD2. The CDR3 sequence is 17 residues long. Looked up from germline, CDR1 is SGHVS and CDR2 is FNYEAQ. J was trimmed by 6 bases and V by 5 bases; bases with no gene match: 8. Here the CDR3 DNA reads TGTGCCAGCAGCCCGGGACTAGCGGGGGGGTCGGGGGATACGCAGTATTTT. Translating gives CASSPGLAGGSGDTQYF.

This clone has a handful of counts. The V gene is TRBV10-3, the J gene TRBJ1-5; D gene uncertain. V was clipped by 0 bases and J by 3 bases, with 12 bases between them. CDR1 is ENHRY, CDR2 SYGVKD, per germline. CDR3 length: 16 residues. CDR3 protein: CAISESLQANNQPQHF. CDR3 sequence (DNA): TGTGCCATCAGTGAGTCGCTTCAGGCTAACAATCAGCCCCAGCATTTT.

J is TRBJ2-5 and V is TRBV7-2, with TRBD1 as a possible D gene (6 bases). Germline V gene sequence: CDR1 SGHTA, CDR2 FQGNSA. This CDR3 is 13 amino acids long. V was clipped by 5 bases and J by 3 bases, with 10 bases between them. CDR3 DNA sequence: TGTGCCAGCAGCGTCCGGGACAAAGAGACCCAGTACTTC. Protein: CASSVRDKETQYF.

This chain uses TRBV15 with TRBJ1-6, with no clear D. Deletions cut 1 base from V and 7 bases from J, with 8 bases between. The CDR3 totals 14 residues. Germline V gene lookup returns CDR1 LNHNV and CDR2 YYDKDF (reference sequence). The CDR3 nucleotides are TGTGCCACCAGCAGAGGGGCAATAAATTCACCCCTCCACTTT. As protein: CATSRGAINSPLHF.

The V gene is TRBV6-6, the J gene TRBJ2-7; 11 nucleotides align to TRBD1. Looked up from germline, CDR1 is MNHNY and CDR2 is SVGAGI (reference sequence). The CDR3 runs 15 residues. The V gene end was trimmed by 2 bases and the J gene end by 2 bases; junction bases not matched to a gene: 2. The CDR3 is CASSYPDRGPYEQYF. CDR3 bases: TGTGCCAGCAGTTACCCGGACAGGGGGCCCTACGAGCAGTACTTC.

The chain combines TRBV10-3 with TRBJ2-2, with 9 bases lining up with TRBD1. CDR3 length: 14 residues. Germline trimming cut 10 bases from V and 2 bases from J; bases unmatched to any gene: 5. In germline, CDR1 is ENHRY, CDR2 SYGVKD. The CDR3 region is CATRTGGNTGELFF. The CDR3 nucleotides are TGTGCCACCAGAACAGGGGGCAACACCGGGGAGCTGTTTTTT.

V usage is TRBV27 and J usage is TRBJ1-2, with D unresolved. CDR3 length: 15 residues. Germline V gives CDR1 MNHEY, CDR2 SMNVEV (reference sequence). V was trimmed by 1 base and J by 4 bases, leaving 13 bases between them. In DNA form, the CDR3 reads TGTGCCAGCAGTTTATACCCCCCCGAGGGCTATGGCTACACCTTC. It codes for CASSLYPPEGYGYTF.

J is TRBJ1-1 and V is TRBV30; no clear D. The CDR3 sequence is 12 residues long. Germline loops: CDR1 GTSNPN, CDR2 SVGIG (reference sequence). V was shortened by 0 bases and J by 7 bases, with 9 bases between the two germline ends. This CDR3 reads CAWSVTVGEAFF. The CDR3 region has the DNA TGTGCCTGGAGTGTAACCGTGGGTGAAGCTTTCTTT.

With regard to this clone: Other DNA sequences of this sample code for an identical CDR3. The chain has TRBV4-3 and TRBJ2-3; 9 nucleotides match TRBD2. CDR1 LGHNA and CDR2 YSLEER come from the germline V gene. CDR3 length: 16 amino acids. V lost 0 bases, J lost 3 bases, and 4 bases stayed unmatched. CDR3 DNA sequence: TGCGCCAGCAGCCAAGATAGCGGGAGTCGAACAGATACGCAGTATTTT. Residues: CASSQDSGSRTDTQYF.

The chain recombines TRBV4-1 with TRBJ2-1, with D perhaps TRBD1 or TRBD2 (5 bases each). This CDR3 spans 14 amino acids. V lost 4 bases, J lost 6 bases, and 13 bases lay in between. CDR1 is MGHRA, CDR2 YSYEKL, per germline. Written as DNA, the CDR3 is TGCGCCAGCAGCCCCCGTTGGGGGAGCAATGAGCAGTTCTTC. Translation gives CASSPRWGSNEQFF.

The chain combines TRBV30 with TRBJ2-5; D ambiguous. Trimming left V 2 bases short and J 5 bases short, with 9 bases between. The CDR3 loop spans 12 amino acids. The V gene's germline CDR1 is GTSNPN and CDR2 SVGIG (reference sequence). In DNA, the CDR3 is TGTGCCTGGAGTCTCCAACTGGAGACCCAGTACTTC. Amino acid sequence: CAWSLQLETQYF.

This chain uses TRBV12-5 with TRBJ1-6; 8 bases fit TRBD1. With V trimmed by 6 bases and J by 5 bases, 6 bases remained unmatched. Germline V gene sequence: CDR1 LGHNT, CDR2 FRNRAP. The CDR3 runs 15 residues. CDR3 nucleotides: TGTGCTAGTGGGATCGGACAGGGCAATAATTCACCCCTCCACTTT. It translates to CASGIGQGNNSPLHF. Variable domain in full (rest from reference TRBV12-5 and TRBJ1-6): DARVTQTPRHKVTEMGQEVTMRCQPILGHNTVFWYRQTMMQGLELLAYFRNRAPLDDSGMPKDRFSAEMPDATLATLKIQPSEPRDSAVYFCASGIGQGNNSPLHFGNGTRLTVT.

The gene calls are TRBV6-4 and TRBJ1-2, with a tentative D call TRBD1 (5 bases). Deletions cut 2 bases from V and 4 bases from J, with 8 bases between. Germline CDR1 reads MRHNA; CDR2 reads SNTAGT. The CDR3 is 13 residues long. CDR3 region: CASSDRGGYGYTF. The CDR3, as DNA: TGTGCCAGCAGTGACAGGGGAGGCTATGGCTACACCTTC.

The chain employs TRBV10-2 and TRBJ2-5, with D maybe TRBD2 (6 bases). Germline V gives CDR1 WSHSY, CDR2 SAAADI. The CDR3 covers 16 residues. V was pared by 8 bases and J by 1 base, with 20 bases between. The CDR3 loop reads CASGPLALGSQETQYF. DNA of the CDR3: TGCGCCAGCGGCCCCCTAGCGCTCGGTTCCCAAGAGACCCAGTACTTC.

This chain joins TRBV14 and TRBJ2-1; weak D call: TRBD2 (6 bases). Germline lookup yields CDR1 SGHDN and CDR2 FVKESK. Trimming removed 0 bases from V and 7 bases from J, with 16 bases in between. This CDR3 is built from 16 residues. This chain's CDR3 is CASSQDDPPRGNEQFF. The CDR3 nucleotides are TGTGCCAGCAGCCAAGACGACCCCCCCCGGGGGAATGAGCAGTTCTTC.

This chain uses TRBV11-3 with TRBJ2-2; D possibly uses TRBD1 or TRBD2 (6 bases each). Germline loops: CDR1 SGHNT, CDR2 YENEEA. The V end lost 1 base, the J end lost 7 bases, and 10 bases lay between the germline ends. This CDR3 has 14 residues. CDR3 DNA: TGTGCCAGCAGCTTAGCAGGGGAGGTCGGGGAGCTGTTTTTT. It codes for CASSLAGEVGELFF.

For the CDR3, the DNA is TGTGCCAGTAGGTCCCAAACAGGGGCCTCCTACAATGAGCAGTTCTTC. This encodes CASRSQTGASYNEQFF. The V call is TRBV19, the J call TRBJ2-1; TRBD1 matches at 7 bases. The V gene end was trimmed by 6 bases and the J gene end by 0 bases; junction bases not matched to a gene: 8. Germline V gives CDR1 LNHDA, CDR2 SQIVND (reference sequence). The CDR3 is 16 amino acids.